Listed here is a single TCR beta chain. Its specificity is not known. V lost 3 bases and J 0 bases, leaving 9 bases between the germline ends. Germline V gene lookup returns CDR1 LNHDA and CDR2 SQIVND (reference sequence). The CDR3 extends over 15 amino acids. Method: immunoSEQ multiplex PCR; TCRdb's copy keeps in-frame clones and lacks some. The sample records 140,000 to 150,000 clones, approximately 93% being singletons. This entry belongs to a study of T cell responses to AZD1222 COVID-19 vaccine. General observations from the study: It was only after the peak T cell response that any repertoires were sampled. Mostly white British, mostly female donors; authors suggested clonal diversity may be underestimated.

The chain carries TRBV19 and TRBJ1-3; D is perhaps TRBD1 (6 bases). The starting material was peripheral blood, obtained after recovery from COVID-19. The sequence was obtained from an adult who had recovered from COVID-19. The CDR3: CASSIQGSSGNTIYF. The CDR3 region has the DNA TGTGCCAGTAGTATCCAGGGGAGCTCTGGAAACACCATATATTTT. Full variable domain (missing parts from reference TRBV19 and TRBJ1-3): DGGITQSPKYLFRKEGQNVTLSCEQNLNHDAMYWYRQDPGQGLRLIYYSQIVNDFQKGDIAEGYSVSREKKESFPLTVTSAQKNPTAFYLCASSIQGSSGNTIYFGEGSWLTVV.